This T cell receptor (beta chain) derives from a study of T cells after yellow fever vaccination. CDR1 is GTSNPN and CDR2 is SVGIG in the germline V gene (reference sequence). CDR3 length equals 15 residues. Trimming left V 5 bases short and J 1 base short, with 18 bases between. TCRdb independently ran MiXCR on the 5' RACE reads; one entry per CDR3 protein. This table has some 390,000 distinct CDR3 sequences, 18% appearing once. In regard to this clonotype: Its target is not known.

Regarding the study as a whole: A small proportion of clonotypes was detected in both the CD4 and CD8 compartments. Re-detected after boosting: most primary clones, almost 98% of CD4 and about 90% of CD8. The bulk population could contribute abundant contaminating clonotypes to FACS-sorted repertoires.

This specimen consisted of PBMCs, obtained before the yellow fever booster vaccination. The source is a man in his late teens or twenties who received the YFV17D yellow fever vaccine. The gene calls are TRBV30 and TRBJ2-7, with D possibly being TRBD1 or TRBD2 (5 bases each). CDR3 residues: CAWGPFVGVSYEQYF. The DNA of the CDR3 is TGTGCCTGGGGGCCTTTTGTGGGGGTTTCCTACGAGCAGTACTTC. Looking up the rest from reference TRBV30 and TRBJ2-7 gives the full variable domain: SQTIHQWPATLVQPVGSPLSLECTVEGTSNPNLYWYRQAAGRGLQLLFYSVGIGQISSEVPQNLSASRPQDRQFILSSKKLLLSDSGFYLCAWGPFVGVSYEQYFGPGTRLTVT.